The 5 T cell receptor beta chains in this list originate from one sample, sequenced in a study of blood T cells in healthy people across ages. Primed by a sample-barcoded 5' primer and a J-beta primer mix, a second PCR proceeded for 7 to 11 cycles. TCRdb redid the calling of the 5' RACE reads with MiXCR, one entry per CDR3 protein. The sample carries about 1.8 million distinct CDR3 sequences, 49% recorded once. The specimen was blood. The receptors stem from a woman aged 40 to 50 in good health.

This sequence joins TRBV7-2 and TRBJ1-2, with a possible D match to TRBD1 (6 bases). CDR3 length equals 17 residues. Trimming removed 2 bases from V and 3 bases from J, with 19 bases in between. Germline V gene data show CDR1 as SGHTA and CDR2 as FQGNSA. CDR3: CASSLPSRRGWDYGYTF. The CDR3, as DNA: TGTGCCAGCAGCTTACCCTCGCGCAGGGGCTGGGACTATGGCTACACCTTC.

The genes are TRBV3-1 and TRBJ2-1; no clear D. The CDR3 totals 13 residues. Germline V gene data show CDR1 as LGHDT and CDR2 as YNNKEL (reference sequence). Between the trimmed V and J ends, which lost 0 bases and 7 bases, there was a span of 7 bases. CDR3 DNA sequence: TGTGCCAGCAGCCAAGATCTGAGGAATGAGCAGTTCTTC. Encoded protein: CASSQDLRNEQFF.

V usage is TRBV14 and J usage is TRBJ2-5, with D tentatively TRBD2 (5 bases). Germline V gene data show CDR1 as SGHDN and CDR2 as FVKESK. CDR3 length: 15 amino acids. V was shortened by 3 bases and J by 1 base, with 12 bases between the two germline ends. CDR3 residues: CASSQSTRFQETQYF. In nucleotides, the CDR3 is TGTGCCAGCAGCCAGTCAACTAGATTCCAAGAGACCCAGTACTTC.

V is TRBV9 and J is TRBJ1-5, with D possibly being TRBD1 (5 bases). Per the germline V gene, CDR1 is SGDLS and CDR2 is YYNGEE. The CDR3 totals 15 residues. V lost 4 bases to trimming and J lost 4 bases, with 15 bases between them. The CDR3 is CASSTRGGINQPQHF. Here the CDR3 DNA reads TGTGCCAGCAGCACCCGGGGGGGGATTAATCAGCCCCAGCATTTT.

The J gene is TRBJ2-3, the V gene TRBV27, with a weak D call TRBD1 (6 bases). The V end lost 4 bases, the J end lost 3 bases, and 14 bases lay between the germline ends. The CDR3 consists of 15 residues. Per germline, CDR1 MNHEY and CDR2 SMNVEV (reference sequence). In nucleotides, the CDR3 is TGTGCCAGCAGTTACCAGGGGTCTAGGACAGATACGCAGTATTTT. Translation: CASSYQGSRTDTQYF.